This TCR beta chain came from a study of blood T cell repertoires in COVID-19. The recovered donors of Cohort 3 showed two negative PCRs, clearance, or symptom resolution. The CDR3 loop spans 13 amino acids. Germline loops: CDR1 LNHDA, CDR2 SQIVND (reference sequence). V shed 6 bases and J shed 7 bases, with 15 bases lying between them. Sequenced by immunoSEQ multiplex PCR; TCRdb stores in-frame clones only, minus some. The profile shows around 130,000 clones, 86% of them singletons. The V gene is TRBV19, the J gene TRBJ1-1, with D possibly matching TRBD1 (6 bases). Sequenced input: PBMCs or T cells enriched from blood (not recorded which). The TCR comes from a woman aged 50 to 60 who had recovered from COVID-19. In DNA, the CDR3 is TGTGCCAGTAGGCCTGGCCAGGGGTATGAAGCTTTCTTT. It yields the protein CASRPGQGYEAFF.